Listed here is a single TCR beta chain. The germline V gene has CDR1 GTSNPN and CDR2 SVGIG (reference sequence). With 0 bases removed from V and 1 base from J, the gap between germline ends came to 15 bases. CDR3 length equals 16 residues. This sample is part of a study of blood T cell repertoires in COVID-19. Study-wide context: Sites across the United States, Italy and Spain contributed samples from acute and convalescent COVID-19. PBMCs, B-cell-depleted T cells, or T cells were the source of the cDNA or gDNA that made up the material.

Sequencing was performed with immunoSEQ multiplex PCR; in TCRdb, only in-frame clones are kept and a portion is missing. Of 250,000 to 350,000 clones listed, 70% to 90% are singletons. Recruited during active infection, patients (from Seattle) were subsequently followed longitudinally. J is TRBJ1-1 and V is TRBV30, with D perhaps matching TRBD1 (6 bases). Sample: peripheral blood. The source is a human donor with COVID-19, enrolled during active disease. The donor label of this sample is uncertain. CDR3 in DNA: TGTGCCTGGAGTGTATGGGGGCTCCAGGGGAACACTGAAGCTTTCTTT. Residues: CAWSVWGLQGNTEAFF.